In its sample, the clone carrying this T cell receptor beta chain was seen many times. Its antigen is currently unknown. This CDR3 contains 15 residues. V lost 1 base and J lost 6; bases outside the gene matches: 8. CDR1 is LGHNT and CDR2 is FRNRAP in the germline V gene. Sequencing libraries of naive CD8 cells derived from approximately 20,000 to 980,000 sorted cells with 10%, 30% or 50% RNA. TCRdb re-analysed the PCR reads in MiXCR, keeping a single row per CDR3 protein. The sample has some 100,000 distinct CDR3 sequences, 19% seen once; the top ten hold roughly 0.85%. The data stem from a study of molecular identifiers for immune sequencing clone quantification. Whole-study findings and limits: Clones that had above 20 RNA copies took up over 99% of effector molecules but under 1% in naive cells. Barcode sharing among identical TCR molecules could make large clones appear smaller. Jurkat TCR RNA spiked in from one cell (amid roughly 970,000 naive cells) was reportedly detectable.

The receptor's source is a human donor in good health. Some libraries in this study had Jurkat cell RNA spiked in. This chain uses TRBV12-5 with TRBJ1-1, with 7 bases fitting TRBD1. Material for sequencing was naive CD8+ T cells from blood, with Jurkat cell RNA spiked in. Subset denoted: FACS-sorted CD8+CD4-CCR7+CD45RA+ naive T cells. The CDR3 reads CASGLGAGGLSEAFF. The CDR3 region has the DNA TGTGCTAGTGGTTTGGGGGCAGGGGGGCTATCTGAAGCTTTCTTT.